This T cell receptor beta chain stems from a study of T cell responses to AZD1222 COVID-19 vaccine. Whole-study findings and limits: There were vaccine-associated CD4 TCRs across spike, dominant at 160-218 and 743-854. In all cases, repertoires were sampled only after the peak T cell response. Spike-specific TCR breadth and depth rose after two AZD1222 doses. Possibly, clonal diversity was underestimated; donors were largely white British and included more females.

Libraries were prepared by immunoSEQ multiplex PCR; TCRdb keeps only in-frame clonotypes and omits some of them. In the table there are around 130,000 clones, roughly 92% of which are singletons. Germline-derived CDR1 and CDR2 are MDHEN and SYDVKM. The CDR3 sequence is 16 residues long. The V end was cut by 10 bases, the J end by 2 bases, with 21 bases between. A remark on this clone: Its antigen is currently unknown.

The source was peripheral blood, collected on day 0 of AZD1222 vaccination. This chain uses TRBV28 with TRBJ2-4; D tentatively fits TRBD1 or TRBD2 (6 bases each). This receptor was obtained from an adult in good health. CDR3 DNA: TGTGCCACATCTCTCCTCGGGGGCGGGTCCAAAAACATTCAGTACTTC. This encodes CATSLLGGGSKNIQYF.